Each of the 20 T cell receptor beta chains below was sequenced from the same sample in a study of CXCR3-negative and CXCR3-positive naive CD8 T cells. UMI-tagged TRB cDNA libraries were built via 5' RACE. With the 5' RACE reads reprocessed, TCRdb shows one record per CDR3 protein and no DNA. Its table records fewer than 60,000 distinct CDR3 sequences. Sequenced sample: naive CXCR3- CD8+ T cells from blood. Subset denoted: CD45RO-CCR7+CD27+CD95- naive CD8+ T cells lacking CXCR3 (TNR3-). These receptors were taken from a human donor in good health. Some clones in this sample may be carry-over from other donors' samples.

V gene TRBV28 combines with J gene TRBJ1-1; there is no DNA to check the TCRdb D call of TRBD1. Germline V gene sequence: CDR1 MDHEN, CDR2 SYDVKM. The CDR3 runs to 14 residues. The CDR3 reads CASSITLGPTEAFF.

The V gene is TRBV19, the J gene TRBJ2-1; absent DNA, TCRdb's TRBD2 call cannot be checked. The germline gives CDR1 LNHDA, CDR2 SQIVND (reference sequence). CDR3 length: 14 residues. The CDR3 protein is CASSMLETYNEQFF.

This chain uses TRBV7-6 with TRBJ2-7; as DNA is missing, the TRBD1 call by TCRdb cannot be tested. Looked up from germline, CDR1 is SGHVS and CDR2 is FNYEAQ. There are 13 residues in the CDR3. CDR3 protein: CASSLGRDYEQYF.

The chain has TRBV14 and TRBJ2-5; TCRdb names TRBD1, which stays unverified in the absence of DNA. CDR1 and CDR2 (germline): SGHDN, FVKESK. The CDR3 has 16 residues. The CDR3 loop reads CASSQVYRVNQETQYF.

The chain recombines TRBV7-2 with TRBJ2-1; TCRdb outputs TRBD1, but without DNA this stays unchecked. This CDR3 has 17 amino acids. The germline gives CDR1 SGHTA, CDR2 FQGNSA. The CDR3 spells CASSSGQVLSSYNEQFF.

The chain uses TRBV29-1 and TRBJ2-3; the D call from TCRdb, TRBD1, cannot be confirmed without DNA. This CDR3 has 12 residues. CDR1 and CDR2 (germline): SQVTM, ANQGSEA. Here the CDR3 reads CSAQSQYDTQYF.

The CDR3 reads CASSQGRGFGAEAFF. The V call is TRBV4-3, the J call TRBJ1-1; TCRdb gives TRBD1 as the D gene, but with no DNA this cannot be confirmed. Germline CDR1 LGHNA, CDR2 YSLEER. The CDR3 sequence is 15 residues long.

The chain links TRBV27 to TRBJ2-1; TCRdb reports TRBD2, a call that lacks DNA to check it against. There are 15 residues in the CDR3. Germline CDR1 and CDR2: MNHEY and SMNVEV (reference sequence). This CDR3 is CASSTWGLAPNEQFF.

The rearrangement links TRBV29-1 to TRBJ2-1. The CDR3 is 14 amino acids. Germline CDR1 and CDR2: SQVTM and ANQGSEA. CDR3 loop: CSVEGLGRYNEQFF.

The chain links TRBV12-3 or TRBV12-4 to TRBJ1-1; there is no DNA to check the TCRdb D call of TRBD1. The CDR3 consists of 14 residues. The CDR3 is CASTLRGAGTEAFF.

V and J are TRBV15 and TRBJ2-2; TCRdb proposes TRBD2, but this gene call is untestable without DNA. This CDR3 has 13 amino acids. Germline V gives CDR1 LNHNV, CDR2 YYDKDF (reference sequence). CDR3: CATSRGTVGELFF.

The V gene is TRBV4-1, the J gene TRBJ2-7; checking the TCRdb D call of TRBD1 is not possible without DNA. CDR1 and CDR2 from the germline V gene are MGHRA and YSYEKL. The CDR3 runs to 16 residues. Here the CDR3 reads CASSRDPGQPLGEQYF.

This sequence joins TRBV29-1 and TRBJ2-5; checking the TCRdb D call of TRBD1 is not possible without DNA. Germline V gives CDR1 SQVTM, CDR2 ANQGSEA. This CDR3 contains 15 residues. The CDR3 region is CSVEGLNPGWETQYF. The full variable domain, in which reference TRBV29-1 and TRBJ2-5 provide the parts outside the CDR3, is SAVISQKPSRDICQRGTSLTIQCQVDSQVTMMFWYRQQPGQSLTLIATANQGSEATYESGFVIDKFPISRPNLTFSTLTVSNMSPEDSSIYLCSVEGLNPGWETQYFGPGTRLLVL.

The chain uses TRBV28 and TRBJ1-2; the D call from TCRdb, TRBD1, cannot be confirmed without DNA. The CDR3 runs to 13 residues. Germline values: CDR1 MDHEN, CDR2 SYDVKM. The CDR3 here is CASSLAGIYGYTF.

The rearrangement links TRBV20-1 to TRBJ2-7; TCRdb calls TRBD1, which cannot be checked without DNA. This CDR3 is built from 13 residues. Germline V lookup: CDR1 DFQATT, CDR2 SNEGSKA (reference sequence). The CDR3: CGAQGQEAYEQYF.

The rearrangement links TRBV30 to TRBJ2-5. From germline, CDR1 is GTSNPN and CDR2 SVGIG (reference sequence). This CDR3 has 13 residues. CDR3 sequence reads: CAWSLDGEETQYF. Full variable domain (missing parts from reference TRBV30 and TRBJ2-5): SQTIHQWPATLVQPVGSPLSLECTVEGTSNPNLYWYRQAAGRGLQLLFYSVGIGQISSEVPQNLSASRPQDRQFILSSKKLLLSDSGFYLCAWSLDGEETQYFGPGTRLLVL.

CDR3 residues: CASSLGSQEAFF. The chain employs TRBV7-9 and TRBJ1-1. This CDR3 contains 12 residues. In germline, CDR1 is SEHNR, CDR2 FQNEAQ (reference sequence).

The gene calls are TRBV10-3 and TRBJ2-5; the D call of TRBD1 rests on TCRdb alone, since no DNA is present to check it. This CDR3 is built from 15 residues. Germline CDR1 is ENHRY and CDR2 is SYGVKD. The CDR3 sequence: CAISDATGGQETQYF.

The rearrangement uses TRBV27 and TRBJ1-1; TCRdb proposes TRBD1, but this gene call is untestable without DNA. Germline V gene data show CDR1 as MNHEY and CDR2 as SMNVEV (reference sequence). The CDR3 consists of 16 residues. Here the CDR3 reads CASSPSARQGRTEAFF.

CDR3: CASSKVEGVPLNTEAFF. The chain links TRBV21-1 to TRBJ1-1; the D gene TCRdb calls, TRBD1, cannot be checked with no DNA. TRBV21-1 is a documented pseudogene. The length of the CDR3 is 17 residues.